These 10 T cell receptor beta chains originate from one sample sequenced in a study of OX40 agonist ivuxolimab in advanced cancers. The protocol was immunoSEQ multiplex PCR, while the TCRdb copy is restricted to in-frame clones and leaves out a portion. This sample has tens of thousands of clones, with roughly 82% found just once. Sequenced here: CD4+ or CD8+ T cells sorted from blood, sampled in a trial of the OX40 agonist ivuxolimab. These receptors were obtained from an adult with an advanced solid tumor such as melanoma, head and neck, liver or kidney cancer.

A single count supports this clone. The chain carries TRBV28 and TRBJ1-1; D uncertain. The V end lost 7 bases, the J end lost 0 bases, and 12 bases lay between the germline ends. Germline CDR1 and CDR2: MDHEN and SYDVKM. The CDR3 totals 14 residues. CDR3 amino acids: CASTPGGMNTEAFF. The CDR3 nucleotides read TGTGCCAGCACCCCTGGCGGCATGAACACTGAAGCTTTCTTT. The whole variable domain, remainder taken from reference TRBV28 and TRBJ1-1, is DVKVTQSSRYLVKRTGEKVFLECVQDMDHENMFWYRQDPGLGLRLIYFSYDVKMKEKGDIPEGYSVSREKKERFSLILESASTNQTSMYLCASTPGGMNTEAFFGQGTRLTVV.

The chain joins TRBV7-9 to TRBJ2-5; 12 bases map to TRBD2. The germline V gene encodes CDR1 SEHNR and CDR2 FQNEAQ (reference sequence). Trimming removed 5 bases from V and 7 bases from J; junction bases left unmatched: 11. This CDR3 region has 16 residues. This CDR3 is CASSDRLAGAGGTQYF. Written as DNA, the CDR3 is TGTGCCAGCAGCGACCGACTAGCGGGGGCCGGGGGGACCCAGTACTTC.

The genes are TRBV30 and TRBJ1-5; D gene ambiguous. This CDR3 has 13 amino acids. The ends were cut back, 2 bases at V and 5 bases at J, with 10 bases in the middle. CDR1 and CDR2 (germline): GTSNPN, SVGIG (reference sequence). This chain's CDR3 is CAWSKGNHQPQHF. CDR3 nucleotide sequence: TGTGCCTGGAGTAAAGGGAACCATCAGCCCCAGCATTTT.

The rearrangement joins TRBV15 to TRBJ1-4; 9 positions match TRBD1. The germline V gene has CDR1 LNHNV and CDR2 YYDKDF (reference sequence). CDR3 length: 15 residues. V lost 2 bases, J lost 8 bases, and 6 bases stayed unmatched. The CDR3 sequence: CATSRPGTGNEKLFF. The CDR3 DNA is TGTGCCACCAGCAGACCCGGGACAGGGAACGAAAAACTGTTTTTT.

The chain couples TRBV19 to TRBJ2-2, with D possibly matching TRBD1 (5 bases). The CDR3 consists of 14 residues. Trimming removed 6 bases at V and 6 bases at J, with 14 bases between. Per the germline V gene, CDR1 is LNHDA and CDR2 is SQIVND (reference sequence). The CDR3 DNA reads as TGTGCCAGTAGCACTCAGGGTATCGCCGGGGAGCTGTTTTTT. Translated, it gives CASSTQGIAGELFF.

This clone was detected once. The V gene is TRBV28, the J gene TRBJ2-6; the D gene could be TRBD1 or TRBD2 (5 bases each). This CDR3 has 15 residues. The germline CDR1 and CDR2 sequences are MDHEN and SYDVKM. V lost 10 bases, J lost 0 bases, and 13 bases lay in between. The chain's CDR3 is CATSGQSSGANVLTF. CDR3 DNA sequence: TGTGCCACCTCGGGGCAGTCCTCTGGGGCCAACGTCCTGACTTTC.

This chain links TRBV6-5 with TRBJ2-6, with a possible D match to TRBD2 (7 bases). Looked up from germline, CDR1 is MNHEY and CDR2 is SVGAGI. V lost 6 bases and J 5 bases, leaving 14 bases between the germline ends. CDR3 length equals 15 residues. The CDR3 DNA sequence: TGTGCCAGCAGAGGGGGGGTAAGGAGGGCCAACGTCCTGACTTTC. It is translated as CASRGGVRRANVLTF.

The V gene is TRBV20-1, the J gene TRBJ2-7; D unclear. Trimming cost V 5 bases and J 7 bases, with 9 bases left between them. The CDR3 has 10 residues. Germline values: CDR1 DFQATT, CDR2 SNEGSKA (reference sequence). CDR3 region: CSAQSWEQYF. The CDR3 region has the DNA TGCAGTGCTCAGAGTTGGGAGCAGTACTTC.

The rearrangement joins TRBV9 to TRBJ2-2; D gene uncertain. Germline V gene data show CDR1 as SGDLS and CDR2 as YYNGEE. Trimming left V 0 bases short and J 6 bases short, with 6 bases between. CDR3 length: 13 residues. This chain's CDR3 is CASSVAYSGELFF. The CDR3 DNA is TGTGCCAGCAGCGTAGCTTACTCCGGGGAGCTGTTTTTT. Drawing the rest from reference TRBV9 and TRBJ2-2, the complete variable domain is DSGVTQTPKHLITATGQRVTLRCSPRSGDLSVYWYQQSLDQGLQFLIQYYNGEERAKGNILERFSAQQFPDLHSELNLSSLELGDSALYFCASSVAYSGELFFGEGSRLTVL.

V gene TRBV7-2 combines with J gene TRBJ1-3, with unresolved D. V lost 1 base, J lost 10 bases, and 8 bases lay in between. This CDR3 contains 12 residues. CDR1 and CDR2 from the germline V gene are SGHTA and FQGNSA. The CDR3 DNA sequence: TGTGCCAGCAGCTTAGAGGTGGGAACCATATATTTT. It is translated as CASSLEVGTIYF.